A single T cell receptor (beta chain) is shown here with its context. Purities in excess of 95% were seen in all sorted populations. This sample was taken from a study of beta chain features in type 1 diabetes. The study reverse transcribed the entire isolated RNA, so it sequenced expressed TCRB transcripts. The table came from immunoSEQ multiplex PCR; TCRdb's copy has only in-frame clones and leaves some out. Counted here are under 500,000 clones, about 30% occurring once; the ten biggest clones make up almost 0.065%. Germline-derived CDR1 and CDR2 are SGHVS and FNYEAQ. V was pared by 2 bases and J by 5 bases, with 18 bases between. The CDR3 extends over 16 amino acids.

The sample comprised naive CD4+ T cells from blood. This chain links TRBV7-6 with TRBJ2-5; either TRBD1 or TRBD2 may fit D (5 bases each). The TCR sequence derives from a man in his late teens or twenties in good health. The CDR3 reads CASSLNSGTLGETQYF. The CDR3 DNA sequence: TGTGCCAGCAGCTTAAACTCCGGGACCCTCGGGGAGACCCAGTACTTC.